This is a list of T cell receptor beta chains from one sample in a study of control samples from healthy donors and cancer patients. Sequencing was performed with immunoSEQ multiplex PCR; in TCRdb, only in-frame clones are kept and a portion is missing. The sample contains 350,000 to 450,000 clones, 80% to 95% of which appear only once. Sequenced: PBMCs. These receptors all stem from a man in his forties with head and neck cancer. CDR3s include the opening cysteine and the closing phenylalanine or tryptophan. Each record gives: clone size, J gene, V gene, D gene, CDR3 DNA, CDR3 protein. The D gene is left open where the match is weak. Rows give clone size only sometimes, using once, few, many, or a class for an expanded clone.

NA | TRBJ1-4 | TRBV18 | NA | TGTGCCAGCTCATCCTCGACAGCAACTAATGAAAAACTGTTTTTT | CASSSSTATNEKLFF
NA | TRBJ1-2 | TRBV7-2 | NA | TGTGCCAGCAGCCACCCTGGGGGGGTGAGCTACACCTTC | CASSHPGGVSYTF
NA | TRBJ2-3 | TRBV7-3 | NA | TGTGCCAGCAGCCTTCTCTCTCGCCAGATCCCAGATACGCAGTATTTT | CASSLLSRQIPDTQYF
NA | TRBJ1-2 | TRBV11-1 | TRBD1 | TGTGCCAGCAGCCAGGACAGGGGGAGCGGCTACACCTTC | CASSQDRGSGYTF
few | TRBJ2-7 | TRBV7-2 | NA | TGTGCCAGCAGCGCCCGCGACCTGACTCTCTACGAGCAGTACTTC | CASSARDLTLYEQYF
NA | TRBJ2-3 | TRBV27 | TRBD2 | TGTGCCAGCAGTCTCCCGGGGGGGCGTACCACAGATACGCAGTATTTT | CASSLPGGRTTDTQYF
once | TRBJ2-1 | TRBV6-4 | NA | TGTGCCAACAGTGACTCGTACAGGGACGGCTACAATGAGCAGTTCTTC | CANSDSYRDGYNEQFF
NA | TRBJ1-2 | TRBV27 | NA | TGTGCCAGCAGTTTTGGGCCAGGGAGGGTGCATGGCTACACCTTC | CASSFGPGRVHGYTF
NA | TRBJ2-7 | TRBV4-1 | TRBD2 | TGCGCCAGCGGGCTACGAGCGGGAGCCTCCTACGAGCAGTACTTC | CASGLRAGASYEQYF
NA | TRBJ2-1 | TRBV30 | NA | TGTGCCTGGGAGCGGTTGGGGTTACCCAATGAGCAGTTCTTC | CAWERLGLPNEQFF
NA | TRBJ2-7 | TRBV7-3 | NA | TGTGCCAGCAGCCAGAATGGCCACGAGCAGTACTTC | CASSQNGHEQYF
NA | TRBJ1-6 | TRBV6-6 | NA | TGTGCCAGCAGTTACGTTAATCCCGGTTCACCCCTCCACTTT | CASSYVNPGSPLHF
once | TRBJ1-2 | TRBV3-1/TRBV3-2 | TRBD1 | TGTGCCAGCAGCCAAACGACAGGGGGTTACTATGGCTACACCTTC | CASSQTTGGYYGYTF
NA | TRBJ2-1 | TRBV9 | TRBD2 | TGTGCCAGCAGCGTAGGAGGGTCGGGGGGGACCTACAATGAGCAGTTCTTC | CASSVGGSGGTYNEQFF
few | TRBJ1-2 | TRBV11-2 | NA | TGTGCCAGCACCAGCTCCGCTGTCGGCTACACCTTC | CASTSSAVGYTF
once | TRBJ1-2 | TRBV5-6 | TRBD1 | TGTGCCAGCAGTCCCGGACAGGGGGGCTATGGCTACACCTTC | CASSPGQGGYGYTF
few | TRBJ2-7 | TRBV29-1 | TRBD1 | TGCAGCGCGGGGACAGGGGTCTCCTACGAGCAGTACTTC | CSAGTGVSYEQYF
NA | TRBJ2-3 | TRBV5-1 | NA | TGCGCCAGCAGCTTTGGGTCGGGACTCAACACAGATACGCAGTATTTT | CASSFGSGLNTDTQYF
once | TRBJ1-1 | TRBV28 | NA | TGTGCCAGCAGCGCAACCACAGAGAACACTGAAGCTTTCTTT | CASSATTENTEAFF
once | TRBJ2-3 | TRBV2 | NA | TGTGCCAGCAGTTCCTTAAGGCAAGATACGCAGTATTTT | CASSSLRQDTQYF
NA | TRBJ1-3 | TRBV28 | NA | TGTGCCAGCAGCCTGATATCGGGTATCCACTTCTCTGGAAACACCATATATTTT | CASSLISGIHFSGNTIYF
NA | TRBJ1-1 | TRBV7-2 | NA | TGTGCCAGCAGCGGGGGGATGAACACTGAAGCTTTCTTT | CASSGGMNTEAFF
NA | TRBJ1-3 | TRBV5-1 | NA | TGCGCCAGCAGCTTGTCATCGGGGGATGGAAACACCATATATTTT | CASSLSSGDGNTIYF
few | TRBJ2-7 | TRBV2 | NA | TGTGCCAGCAGTGCTAGATCGGAGCAGTACTTC | CASSARSEQYF
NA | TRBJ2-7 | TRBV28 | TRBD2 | TGTGCCAGCAGTTTAGCGGGAGGGGCCTACGAGCAGTACTTC | CASSLAGGAYEQYF
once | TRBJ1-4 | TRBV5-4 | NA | TGTGCCAGCAGCTTTGGGGGCTCGGCAACTAATGAAAAACTGTTTTTT | CASSFGGSATNEKLFF
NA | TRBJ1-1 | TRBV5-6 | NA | TGTGCCAGCAGCTTGGCAGGGCCGACTGAAGCTTTCTTT | CASSLAGPTEAFF
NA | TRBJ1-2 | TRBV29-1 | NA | TGCAGCGTTGGGGGGGCTTATGGCTACACCTTC | CSVGGAYGYTF
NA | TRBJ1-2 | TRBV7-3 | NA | TGTGCCAGCAGCCCGGGCGGGGGAGGAGGGTATGGCTACACCTTC | CASSPGGGGGYGYTF
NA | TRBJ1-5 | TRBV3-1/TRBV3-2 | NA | TGTGCCAGCAGCCAAGATGCAGGGAGCAATCAGCCCCAGCATTTT | CASSQDAGSNQPQHF
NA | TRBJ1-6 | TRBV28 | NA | TGTGCCAGCAGCACTGGACGGAATAATTCACCCCTCCACTTT | CASSTGRNNSPLHF
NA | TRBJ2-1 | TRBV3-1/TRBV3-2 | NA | TGTGCCAGCAGCCAAGGCCCTAGCGTTAGCTCCTACAATGAGCAGTTCTTC | CASSQGPSVSSYNEQFF
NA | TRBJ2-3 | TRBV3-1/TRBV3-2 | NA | TGTGCCAGCAGCCCGGGACGTCCTAGCACAGATACGCAGTATTTT | CASSPGRPSTDTQYF